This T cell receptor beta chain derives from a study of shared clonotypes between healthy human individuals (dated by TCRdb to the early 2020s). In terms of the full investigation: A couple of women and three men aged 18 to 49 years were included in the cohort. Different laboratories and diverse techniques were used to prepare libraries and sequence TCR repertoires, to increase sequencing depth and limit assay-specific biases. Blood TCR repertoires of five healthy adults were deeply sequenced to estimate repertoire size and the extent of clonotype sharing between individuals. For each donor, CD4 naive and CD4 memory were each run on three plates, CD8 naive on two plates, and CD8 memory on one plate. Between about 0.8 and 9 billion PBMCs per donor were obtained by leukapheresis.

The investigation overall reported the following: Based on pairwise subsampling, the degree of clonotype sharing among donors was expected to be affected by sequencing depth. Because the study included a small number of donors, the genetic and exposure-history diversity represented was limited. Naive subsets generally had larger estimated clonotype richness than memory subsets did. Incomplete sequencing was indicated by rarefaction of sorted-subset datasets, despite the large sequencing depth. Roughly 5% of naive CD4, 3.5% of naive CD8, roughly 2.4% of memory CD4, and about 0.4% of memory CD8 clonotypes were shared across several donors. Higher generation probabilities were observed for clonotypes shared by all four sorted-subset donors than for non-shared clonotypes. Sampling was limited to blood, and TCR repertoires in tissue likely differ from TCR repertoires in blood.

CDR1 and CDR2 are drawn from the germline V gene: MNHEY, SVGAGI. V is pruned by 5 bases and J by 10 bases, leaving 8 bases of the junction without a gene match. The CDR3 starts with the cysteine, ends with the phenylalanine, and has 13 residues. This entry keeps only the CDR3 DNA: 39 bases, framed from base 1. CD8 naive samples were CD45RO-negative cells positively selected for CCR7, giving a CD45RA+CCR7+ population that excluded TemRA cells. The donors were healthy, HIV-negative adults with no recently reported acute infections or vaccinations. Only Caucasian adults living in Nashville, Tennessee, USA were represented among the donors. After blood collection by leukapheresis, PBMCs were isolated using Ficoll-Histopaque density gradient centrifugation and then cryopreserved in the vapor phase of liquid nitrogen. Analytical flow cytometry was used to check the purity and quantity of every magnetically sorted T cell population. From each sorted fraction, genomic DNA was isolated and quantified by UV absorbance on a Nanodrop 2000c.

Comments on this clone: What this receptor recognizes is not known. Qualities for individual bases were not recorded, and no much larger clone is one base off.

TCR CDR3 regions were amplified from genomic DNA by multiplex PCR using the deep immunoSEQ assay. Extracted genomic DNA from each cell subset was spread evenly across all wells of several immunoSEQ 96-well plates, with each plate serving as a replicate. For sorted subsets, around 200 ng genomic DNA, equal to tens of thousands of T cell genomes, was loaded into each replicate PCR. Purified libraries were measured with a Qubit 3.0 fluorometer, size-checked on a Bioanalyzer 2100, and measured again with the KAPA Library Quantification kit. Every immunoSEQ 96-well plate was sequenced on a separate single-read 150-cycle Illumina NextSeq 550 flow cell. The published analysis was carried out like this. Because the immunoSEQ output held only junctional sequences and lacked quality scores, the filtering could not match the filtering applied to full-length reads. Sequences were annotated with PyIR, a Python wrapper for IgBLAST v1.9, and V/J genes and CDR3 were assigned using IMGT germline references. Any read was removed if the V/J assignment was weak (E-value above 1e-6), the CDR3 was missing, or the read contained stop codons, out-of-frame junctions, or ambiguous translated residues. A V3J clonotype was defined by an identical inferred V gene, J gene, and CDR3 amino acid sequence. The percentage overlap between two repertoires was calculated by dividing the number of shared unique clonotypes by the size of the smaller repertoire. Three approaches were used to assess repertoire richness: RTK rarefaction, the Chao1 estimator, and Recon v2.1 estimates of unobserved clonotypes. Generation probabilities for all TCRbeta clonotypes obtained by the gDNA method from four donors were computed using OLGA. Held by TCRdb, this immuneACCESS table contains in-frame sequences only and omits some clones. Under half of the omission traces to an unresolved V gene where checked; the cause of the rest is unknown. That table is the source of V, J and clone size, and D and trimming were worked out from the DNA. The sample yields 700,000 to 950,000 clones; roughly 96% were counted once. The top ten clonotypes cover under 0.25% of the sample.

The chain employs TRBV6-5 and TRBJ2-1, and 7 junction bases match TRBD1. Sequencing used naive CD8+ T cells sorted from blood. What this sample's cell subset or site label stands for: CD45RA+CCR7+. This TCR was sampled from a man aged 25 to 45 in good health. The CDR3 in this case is CASSGRTGREQFF. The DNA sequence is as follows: TGTGCCAGCAGTGGGCGGACAGGCAGGGAGCAGTTCTTC.